Listed below are T cell receptor beta chains from one sample, sequenced in a study of blood T cell repertoires in COVID-19. The data were produced by immunoSEQ multiplex PCR, yet TCRdb's version contains in-frame clones alone and is incomplete. The sample includes under 300,000 clones, around 90% seen only once; the top ten take approximately 1%. Sequences were obtained from PBMCs or T cells enriched from blood (not recorded which). Every receptor here comes from a woman in her 30s who had recovered from COVID-19. The CDR3 runs from the conserved cysteine through the conserved F or W. D genes are given only for firm matches. Not all rows give a size; the values are once, few, many and, for expanded clones, a class.

.	TRBV4-1	TRBJ2-7	.	TGCGCCAGCAGCCAAGTCGAACAGGGAGGGACCTACGAGCAGTACTTC	CASSQVEQGGTYEQYF
.	TRBV6-5	TRBJ1-1	TRBD1	TGTGCCACCGATACAGGGGAGGACACTGAAGCTTTCTTT	CATDTGEDTEAFF
.	TRBV29-1	TRBJ2-7	.	TGCAGCGTTGAAGCACGTGCAGGGGTGGGTGAGCAGTACTTC	CSVEARAGVGEQYF
.	TRBV11-2	TRBJ1-2	TRBD1	TGTGCCAGCAGCCAAAGACAGGGGGCTCTCTATGGCTACACCTTC	CASSQRQGALYGYTF
.	TRBV5-1	TRBJ1-1	.	TGCGCCAGCAGCTTGGCGGGAACAGGGCTGGGCACTGAAGCTTTCTTT	CASSLAGTGLGTEAFF
.	TRBV7-9	TRBJ1-1	TRBD1	TGTGCCAGCAGCTTTCCCGGGACAGGAACCAAACAGAACACTGAAGCTTTCTTT	CASSFPGTGTKQNTEAFF
.	TRBV18	TRBJ1-6	TRBD1	TGTGCCAGCTCACCAGCGTTATACAGGGGAAAAGAATCACCCCTCCACTTT	CASSPALYRGKESPLHF
.	TRBV3-1/TRBV3-2	TRBJ1-2	TRBD1	TGTGCCAGCAGGCGACAGGGGTTAATGGGAGGCTACACCTTC	CASRRQGLMGGYTF
once	TRBV4-1	TRBJ2-1	TRBD2	TGCGCCAGCAGCCAAGATTGGGAGACTAGCGGGAGTTTCAATGAGCAGTTCTTC	CASSQDWETSGSFNEQFF
.	TRBV10-1	TRBJ2-1	.	TGCGCCAGCACCTCCCTCCTGGGGGGATGGTGGGCCAAGTTCTTC	CASTSLLGGWWAKFF
.	TRBV10-3	TRBJ2-3	.	TGTGCCATCAGTGAGCCGTGGACAGAGGGCACAGATACGCAGTATTTT	CAISEPWTEGTDTQYF
.	TRBV5-1	TRBJ1-1	.	TGCGCCAGCAGCTTGGACGGACAGCCCCTTGAAGCTTTCTTT	CASSLDGQPLEAFF
.	TRBV28	TRBJ2-2	.	TGTGCCAGCATAGGACTCCTGAACACCGGGGAGCTGTTTTTT	CASIGLLNTGELFF
.	TRBV5-6	TRBJ1-5	TRBD1	TGTGCCAGCAGCCCTGGGGGGACAGGGGCCGAGAGCAATCAGCCCCAGCATTTT	CASSPGGTGAESNQPQHF
few	TRBV3-1/TRBV3-2	TRBJ2-1	TRBD2	TGTGCCAGCAGCCAGGGACTAGCGGGGGGCACGGGCAATGAGCAGTTCTTC	CASSQGLAGGTGNEQFF
.	TRBV18	TRBJ2-7	.	TGTGCCAGCTCACAACTAGGACAGTACGAGCAGTACTTC	CASSQLGQYEQYF
.	TRBV14	TRBJ1-3	.	TGTGCCAGCAGCCAAGTAGTTGGAAACACCATATATTTT	CASSQVVGNTIYF
.	TRBV7-9	TRBJ2-5	TRBD1	TGTGCCAGCAGCTTTACAGGGGGCAGGGAGACCCAGTACTTC	CASSFTGGRETQYF
.	TRBV12-2	TRBJ1-4	.	TGTGCAAGTCGCCCAACGGAGCAGGGAAAGCGAGCTAATGAAAAACTGTTTTTT	CASRPTEQGKRANEKLFF
.	TRBV7-9	TRBJ1-2	.	TGTGCCACCCTCGCTAACTATGGCTACACCTTC	CATLANYGYTF
few	TRBV4-2	TRBJ2-1	TRBD2	TGTGCCAGCAGCCAAGATAGGCTAGCGGAAACCTACAATGAGCAGTTCTTC	CASSQDRLAETYNEQFF
.	TRBV7-6	TRBJ2-7	TRBD2	TGTGCCAGCAGCATGCGAGCGGGGGACTACGAGCAGTACTTC	CASSMRAGDYEQYF
.	TRBV2	TRBJ2-7	.	TGTGCCATCACGGACTCCCGGTCCTACGAGCAGTACTTC	CAITDSRSYEQYF
.	TRBV28	TRBJ2-1	.	TGTGCCAGCAGGGGGCTCTCTTATTGGAATGAGCAGTTCTTC	CASRGLSYWNEQFF
.	TRBV19	TRBJ1-2	.	TGTGCCAGTAGTGATACGGGGAACTATGGCTACACCTTC	CASSDTGNYGYTF
.	TRBV6-5	TRBJ2-3	.	TGTGCCAGCAGTTACCTAGGGGGAGATACGCAGTATTTT	CASSYLGGDTQYF
few	TRBV7-2	TRBJ1-6	.	TGTGCCAGCAGCCCCTACCCCCGACACCCGTTTGTGACCCTCCACTTT	CASSPYPRHPFVTLHF
.	TRBV11-3	TRBJ1-5	TRBD1	TGTGCCAGCAGCCCCCCCGAGGACAGGGGGCTTCAGCCCCAGCATTTT	CASSPPEDRGLQPQHF
.	TRBV4-2	TRBJ1-3	.	TGTGCCAGCAGCCAAGGCATCTACTCTGGAAACACCATATATTTT	CASSQGIYSGNTIYF
once	TRBV19	TRBJ1-5	.	TGTGCCAGTAGTTTTCCCCCCGCAGGGAGGTTACACAATCAGCCCCAGCATTTT	CASSFPPAGRLHNQPQHF
.	TRBV7-9	TRBJ2-5	TRBD1	TGTGCCAGCAGCTTAACGGCAGGGGGCAGGGAGACCCAGTACTTC	CASSLTAGGRETQYF
.	TRBV28	TRBJ2-1	.	TGTGCCAGCAGTTTAGCTACAGGGTATTACAATGAGCAGTTCTTC	CASSLATGYYNEQFF
.	TRBV3-1/TRBV3-2	TRBJ1-2	.	TGTGCCAGCAGCCAAGAGGCTGAGGGAGTCCTCCACTATGGCTACACCTTC	CASSQEAEGVLHYGYTF
.	TRBV24-1	TRBJ2-7	.	TGTGCCACCAGCCCTAACGGTCTACCCGAGCAGTACTTC	CATSPNGLPEQYF
.	TRBV10-1	TRBJ1-2	TRBD1	TGCGCCAGCAGTGAGAGACAGGGGAGGTATGGCTACACCTTC	CASSERQGRYGYTF
.	TRBV2	TRBJ1-6	TRBD1	TGTGCCAGCAGTGAGGACAGGGGAAGGCATAATTCACCCCTCCACTTT	CASSEDRGRHNSPLHF
.	TRBV30	TRBJ2-5	TRBD2	TGTGCCTGGAGTGGGGGCCAGGGAGGAACTAGCGGGAGGGCCTGGGAGACCCAGTACTTC	CAWSGGQGGTSGRAWETQYF
.	TRBV21-1	TRBJ2-1	.	TGTGCCAGCAGCAAATCGGGAGAACTAGCGGGAACTTACAATGAGCAGTTCTTC	CASSKSGELAGTYNEQFF
.	TRBV5-4	TRBJ2-3	.	TGTGCCAGCAGCTTTCTGGAGCCTACTAGCACAGATACGCAGTATTTT	CASSFLEPTSTDTQYF
.	TRBV7-9	TRBJ1-3	.	TGTGCCAGCAGCTTATCAGGGGACGGAAACACCATATATTTT	CASSLSGDGNTIYF
.	TRBV27	TRBJ2-3	.	TGTGCCAGCAGTCTTGGCAGAGGAGATACGCAGTATTTT	CASSLGRGDTQYF
.	TRBV12-3/TRBV12-4	TRBJ1-6	.	TGTGCCAGCAGCATGGTCGGGGGAGGACCCCTCCACTTT	CASSMVGGGPLHF
.	TRBV5-1	TRBJ1-5	TRBD1	TGCGCCAGCAGACCGGGTTTTTCCGGGACAGGGGATAGCAATCAGCCCCAGCATTTT	CASRPGFSGTGDSNQPQHF
.	TRBV6-5	TRBJ2-5	TRBD2	TGTGCCAGCAGCACAGTAGCGGGACAAGAGACCCAGTACTTC	CASSTVAGQETQYF
.	TRBV4-3	TRBJ1-2	.	TGCGCCAGCAGCCCGAACAGGGAAAGGGGCGGCTATGGCTACACCTTC	CASSPNRERGGYGYTF
once	TRBV6-2/TRBV6-3	TRBJ2-7	TRBD2	TGTGCCAGCAGTCGGGACTATTCCTACGAGCAGTACTTC	CASSRDYSYEQYF
.	TRBV19	TRBJ1-6	TRBD1	TGTGCCAGTAGTCTCCCCGGACAGGGGAATTCACCCCTCCACTTT	CASSLPGQGNSPLHF
.	TRBV4-1	TRBJ2-3	TRBD2	TGCGCCAGCAGCCACTCTTCGGGAGGTACCACAGATACGCAGTATTTT	CASSHSSGGTTDTQYF
.	TRBV4-1	TRBJ2-7	.	TGCGCCAGCAGCGCCGCCCGGGTCTCCGAGCAGTACTTC	CASSAARVSEQYF
once	TRBV4-1	TRBJ2-2	.	TGCGCCAGCAGCCAGGAGCCTGTGGGTCTAATCGGGGAGCTGTTTTTT	CASSQEPVGLIGELFF